The sequence of this T cell receptor (beta chain) was determined in a study of shared clonotypes between healthy human individuals. Across the whole study: Three CD4 naive, three CD4 memory, two CD8 naive and one CD8 memory plate were used per donor. Whole-study results and caveats: Sampling covered nothing but blood. Tissue TCR repertoires likely differ from those found in blood. Between a few donors, naive CD4 clonotypes were shared at a level of around 5.2%.

The naive CD8 fraction comprised CD45RO-negative cells positively selected for CCR7 and excluded terminally differentiated effector memory CD45RA+ cells. Profiled with immunoSEQ multiplex PCR; TCRdb holds only in-frame clones, not every one. The top ten clones hold 0.85% to 1.3% of a sample with over 2 million clones, approximately 95% of them seen once. CDR3 size: 16 residues. The ends were cut back, 0 bases at V and 1 base at J, with 13 bases in the middle. From germline, CDR1 is SGDLS and CDR2 YYNGEE. On this clone: Its antigen is currently unknown.

The chain links TRBV9 to TRBJ1-1; D unresolved. The TCR was taken from a man in his late teens or twenties in good health. Sample: naive CD8+ T cells sorted from blood. Here the CDR3 reads CASSVAPGMGNTEAFF. As DNA, the CDR3 is TGTGCCAGCAGCGTAGCTCCGGGAATGGGGAACACTGAAGCTTTCTTT.